The source of this T cell receptor beta chain is a study of cytomegalovirus exposure and HLA in healthy donors. Produced via immunoSEQ multiplex PCR; TCRdb's table is partial and in-frame only. The table includes about 74,000 clones, roughly 94% detected once. V was clipped by 6 bases and J by 0 bases, with 6 bases between them. Germline lookup yields CDR1 SNHLY and CDR2 FYNNEI. The CDR3 is 13 residues long. The genes are TRBV2 and TRBJ1-3; D not resolved. The sequence was obtained from a woman aged 18-29 years in good health and CMV-seropositive. The sample consisted of PBMCs. In DNA form, the CDR3 reads TGTGCCAGCAGGGGAGACTCTGGAAACACCATATATTTT. Its protein is CASRGDSGNTIYF.